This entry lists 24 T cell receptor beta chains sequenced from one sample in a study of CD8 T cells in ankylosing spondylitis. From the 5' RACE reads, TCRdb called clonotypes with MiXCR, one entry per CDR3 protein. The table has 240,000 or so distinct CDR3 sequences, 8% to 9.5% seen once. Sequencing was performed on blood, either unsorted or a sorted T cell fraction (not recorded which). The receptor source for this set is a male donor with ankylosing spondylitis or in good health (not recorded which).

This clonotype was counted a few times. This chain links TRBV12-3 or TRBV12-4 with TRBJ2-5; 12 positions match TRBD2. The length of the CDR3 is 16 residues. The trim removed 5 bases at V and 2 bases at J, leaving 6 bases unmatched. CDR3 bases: TGTGCCAGCAGTACCGGGACTAGCGGGCTTCAAGAGACCCAGTACTTC. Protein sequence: CASSTGTSGLQETQYF.

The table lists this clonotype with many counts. CDR3 in amino acids: CASSPPRGEQYF. In DNA, the CDR3 is TGTGCCAGCAGCCCACCCCGTGGGGAGCAGTACTTC. J is TRBJ2-7 and V is TRBV7-2, with no clear D. The V end lost 5 bases, the J end lost 7 bases, and 12 bases lay between the germline ends. The CDR3 totals 12 residues. Germline V lookup: CDR1 SGHTA, CDR2 FQGNSA.

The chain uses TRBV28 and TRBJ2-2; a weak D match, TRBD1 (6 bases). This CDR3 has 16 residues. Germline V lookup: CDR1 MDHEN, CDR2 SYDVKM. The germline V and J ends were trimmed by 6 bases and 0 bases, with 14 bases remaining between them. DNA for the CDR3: TGTGCCAGCAGCACCCCCGGACAGACGAACACCGGGGAGCTGTTTTTT. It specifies CASSTPGQTNTGELFF.

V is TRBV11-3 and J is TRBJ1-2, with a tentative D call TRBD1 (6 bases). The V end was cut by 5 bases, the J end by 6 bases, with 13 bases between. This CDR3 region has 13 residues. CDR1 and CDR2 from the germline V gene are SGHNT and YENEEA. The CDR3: CASSLTGRDGYTF. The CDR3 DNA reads TGTGCCAGCAGCCTGACAGGAAGGGATGGCTACACCTTC.

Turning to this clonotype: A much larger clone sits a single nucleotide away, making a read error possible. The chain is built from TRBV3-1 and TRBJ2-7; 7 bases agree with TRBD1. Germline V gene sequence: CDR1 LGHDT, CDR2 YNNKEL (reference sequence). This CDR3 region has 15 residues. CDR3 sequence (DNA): TGTGCCAGCTGCCAGGACCGGGACAGTTTTTACGAGCAGTACTTC. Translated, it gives CASCQDRDSFYEQYF.

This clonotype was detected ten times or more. CDR3 residues: CASSLGGGRQFNSPLHF. CDR3 coding DNA: TGTGCCAGCAGCTTAGGAGGGGGACGACAGTTTAATTCACCCCTCCACTTT. J is TRBJ1-6 and V is TRBV7-2; D is possibly TRBD1 (6 bases). V lost 1 base and J 6 bases, leaving 16 bases between the germline ends. CDR3 length: 17 residues. Germline-derived CDR1 and CDR2 are SGHTA and FQGNSA.

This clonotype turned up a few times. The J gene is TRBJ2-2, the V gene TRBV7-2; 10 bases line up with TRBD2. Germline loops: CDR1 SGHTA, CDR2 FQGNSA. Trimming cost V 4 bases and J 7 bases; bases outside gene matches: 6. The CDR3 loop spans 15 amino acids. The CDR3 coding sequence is TGTGCCAGCAGCTCGAGCGGGGGGGGTATCGGGGAGCTGTTTTTT. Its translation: CASSSSGGGIGELFF.

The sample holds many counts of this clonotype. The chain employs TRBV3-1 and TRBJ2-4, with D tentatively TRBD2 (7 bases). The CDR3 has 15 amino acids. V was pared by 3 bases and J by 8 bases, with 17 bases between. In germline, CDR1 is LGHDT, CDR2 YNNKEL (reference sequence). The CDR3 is CASSQTTGRVDIQYF. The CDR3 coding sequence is TGTGCCAGCAGCCAGACCACAGGGAGGGTCGACATTCAGTACTTC.

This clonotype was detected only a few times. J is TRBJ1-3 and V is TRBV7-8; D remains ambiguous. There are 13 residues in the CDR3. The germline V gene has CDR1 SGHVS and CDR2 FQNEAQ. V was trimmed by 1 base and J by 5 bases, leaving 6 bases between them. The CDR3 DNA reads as TGTGCCAGCAGCTTAGGCCATCGAAACACCATATATTTT. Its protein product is CASSLGHRNTIYF.

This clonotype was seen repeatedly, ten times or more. The CDR3 nucleotides read TGTGCCAGCAGCCCACATGAGGGAACAGATACGCAGTATTTT. Residues: CASSPHEGTDTQYF. The V call is TRBV11-3, the J call TRBJ2-3; a weak D match, TRBD2 (5 bases). The CDR3 covers 14 residues. CDR1 is SGHNT, CDR2 YENEEA, per germline. V lost 5 bases, J lost 3 bases, and 12 bases lay in between.

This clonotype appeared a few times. In DNA form, the CDR3 reads TGTGCCAGCTCTCGGTCCAATGGCGGGAGCGGGTACGAGCAGTACTTC. Protein: CASSRSNGGSGYEQYF. V and J are TRBV18 and TRBJ2-7; TRBD2 matches at 7 bases. This CDR3 contains 16 residues. The V gene end was trimmed by 6 bases and the J gene end by 4 bases; junction bases not matched to a gene: 15. Germline CDR1 KGHSH, CDR2 LQKENI.

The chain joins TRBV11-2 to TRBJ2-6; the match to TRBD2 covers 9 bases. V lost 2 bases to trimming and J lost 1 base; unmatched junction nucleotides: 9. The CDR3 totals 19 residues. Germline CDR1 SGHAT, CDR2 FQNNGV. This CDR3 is CASSLQGGRALSGANVLTF. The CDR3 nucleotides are TGTGCCAGCAGCTTACAAGGCGGGAGGGCCTTATCTGGGGCCAACGTCCTGACTTTC. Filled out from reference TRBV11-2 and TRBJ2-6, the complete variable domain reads EAGVAQSPRYKIIEKRQSVAFWCNPISGHATLYWYQQILGQGPKLLIQFQNNGVVDDSQLPKDRFSAERLKGVDSTLKIQPAKLEDSAVYLCASSLQGGRALSGANVLTFGAGSRLTVL.

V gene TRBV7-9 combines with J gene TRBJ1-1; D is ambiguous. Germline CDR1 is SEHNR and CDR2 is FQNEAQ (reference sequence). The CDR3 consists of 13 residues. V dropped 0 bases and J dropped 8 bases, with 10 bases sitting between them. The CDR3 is CASSLAPVAEAFF. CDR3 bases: TGTGCCAGCAGCTTAGCGCCCGTGGCCGAAGCTTTCTTT.

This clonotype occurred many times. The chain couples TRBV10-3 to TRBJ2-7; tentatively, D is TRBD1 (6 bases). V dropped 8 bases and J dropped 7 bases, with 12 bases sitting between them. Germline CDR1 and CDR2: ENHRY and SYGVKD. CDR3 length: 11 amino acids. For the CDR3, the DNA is TGTGCCATCGGGGGCCTGGGAGAGCAGTACTTC. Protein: CAIGGLGEQYF.

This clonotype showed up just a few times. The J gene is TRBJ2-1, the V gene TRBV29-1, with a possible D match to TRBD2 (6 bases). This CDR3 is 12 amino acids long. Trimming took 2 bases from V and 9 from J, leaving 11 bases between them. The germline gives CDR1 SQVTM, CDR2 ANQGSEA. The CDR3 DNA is TGCAGCGTTGAATTTAGAGCGGGTGAGCAGTTCTTC. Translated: CSVEFRAGEQFF.

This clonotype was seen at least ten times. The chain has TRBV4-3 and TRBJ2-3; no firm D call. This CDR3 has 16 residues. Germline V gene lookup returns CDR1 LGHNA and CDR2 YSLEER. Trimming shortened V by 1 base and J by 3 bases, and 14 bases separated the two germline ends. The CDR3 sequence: CASSQGDLRRTDTQYF. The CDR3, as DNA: TGCGCCAGCAGCCAAGGTGATCTTAGGCGGACAGATACGCAGTATTTT.

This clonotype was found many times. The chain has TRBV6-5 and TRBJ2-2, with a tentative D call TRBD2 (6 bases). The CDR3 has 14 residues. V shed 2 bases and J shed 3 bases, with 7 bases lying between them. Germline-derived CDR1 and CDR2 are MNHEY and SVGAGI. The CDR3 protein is CASSYAGYTGELFF. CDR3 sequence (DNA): TGTGCCAGCAGTTACGCGGGGTACACCGGGGAGCTGTTTTTT.

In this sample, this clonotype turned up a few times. The CDR3 here is CASSQDPSAADTQYF. CDR3 bases: TGCGCCAGCAGCCAAGATCCATCGGCGGCAGATACGCAGTATTTT. The rearrangement joins TRBV4-3 to TRBJ2-3; D remains ambiguous. The CDR3 contains 15 residues. The ends were cut back, 0 bases at V and 4 bases at J, with 11 bases in the middle. The germline V gene has CDR1 LGHNA and CDR2 YSLEER.

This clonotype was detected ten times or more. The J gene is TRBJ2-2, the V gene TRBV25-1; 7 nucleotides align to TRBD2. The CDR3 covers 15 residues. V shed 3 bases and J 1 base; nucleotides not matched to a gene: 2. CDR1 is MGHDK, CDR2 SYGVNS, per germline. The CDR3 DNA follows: TGTGCCAGCAGTGAGAGCGGGGTGAACACCGGGGAGCTGTTTTTT. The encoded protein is CASSESGVNTGELFF.

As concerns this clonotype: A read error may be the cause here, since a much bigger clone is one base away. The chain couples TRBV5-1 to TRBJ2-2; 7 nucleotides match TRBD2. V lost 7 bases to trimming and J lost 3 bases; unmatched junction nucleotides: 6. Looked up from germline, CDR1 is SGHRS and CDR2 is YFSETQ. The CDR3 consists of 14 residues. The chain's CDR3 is CASLGLADTGELFF. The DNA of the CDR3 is TGCGCCAGCTTGGGCCTAGCGGACACCGGGGAGCTGTTTTTT.

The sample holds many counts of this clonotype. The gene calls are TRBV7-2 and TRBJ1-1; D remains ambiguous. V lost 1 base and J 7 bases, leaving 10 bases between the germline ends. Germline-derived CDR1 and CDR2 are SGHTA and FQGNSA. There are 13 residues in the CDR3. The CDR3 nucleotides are TGTGCCAGCAGCTTAGTTGGTAGCTATGAAGCTTTCTTT. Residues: CASSLVGSYEAFF.

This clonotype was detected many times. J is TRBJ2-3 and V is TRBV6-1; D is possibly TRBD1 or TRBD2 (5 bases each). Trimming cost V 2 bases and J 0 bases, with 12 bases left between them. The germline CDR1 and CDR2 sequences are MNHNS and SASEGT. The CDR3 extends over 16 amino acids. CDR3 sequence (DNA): TGTGCCAGCAGTGAATGGGGGATCGCAAGCACAGATACGCAGTATTTT. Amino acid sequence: CASSEWGIASTDTQYF.

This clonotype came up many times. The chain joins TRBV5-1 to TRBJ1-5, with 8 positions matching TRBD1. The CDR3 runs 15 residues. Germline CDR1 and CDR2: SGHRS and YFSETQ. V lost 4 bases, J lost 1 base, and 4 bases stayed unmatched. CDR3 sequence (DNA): TGCGCCAGCAGCGAGCAGGGGGCGAGCAATCAGCCCCAGCATTTT. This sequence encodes CASSEQGASNQPQHF.

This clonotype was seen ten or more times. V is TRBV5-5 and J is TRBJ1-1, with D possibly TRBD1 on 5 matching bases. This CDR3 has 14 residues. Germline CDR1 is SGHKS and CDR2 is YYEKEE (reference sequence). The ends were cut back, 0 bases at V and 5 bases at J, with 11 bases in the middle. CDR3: CASSLEAGRTEAFF. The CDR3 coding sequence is TGTGCCAGCAGCTTGGAGGCAGGGAGGACTGAAGCTTTCTTT.